This T cell receptor (beta chain) is from a study of molecular identifiers for immune sequencing clone quantification. Germline V gene sequence: CDR1 DFQATT, CDR2 SNEGSKA (reference sequence). Trimming cost V 0 bases and J 7 bases; bases outside gene matches: 8. CDR3 length equals 15 residues. This clonotype was observed at least ten times. The antigen remains undetermined. Findings and caveats of the study: Detecting spiked Jurkat TCR RNA from one cell among about a million naive cells was reportedly possible. Should identical TCR molecules share a barcode, the sizes of highly expanded clones could be underestimated.

TCRdb analysed the PCR reads with MiXCR anew, one entry per CDR3 protein. The data hold around 480,000 distinct CDR3 sequences, with about a fifth observed a single time. V is TRBV20-1 and J is TRBJ2-1; 8 bases align to TRBD2. The sequence derives from a human donor in good health. Some libraries in this study had Jurkat cell RNA spiked in. What was sequenced was naive CD8+ T cells from blood, with Jurkat cell RNA spiked in. Subset in this sample: FACS-sorted CD8+CD4-CCR7+CD45RA+ naive T cells. CDR3 loop: CSARDLLAVRNEQFF. CDR3 DNA sequence: TGCAGTGCTAGAGATTTACTAGCGGTGCGGAATGAGCAGTTCTTC.